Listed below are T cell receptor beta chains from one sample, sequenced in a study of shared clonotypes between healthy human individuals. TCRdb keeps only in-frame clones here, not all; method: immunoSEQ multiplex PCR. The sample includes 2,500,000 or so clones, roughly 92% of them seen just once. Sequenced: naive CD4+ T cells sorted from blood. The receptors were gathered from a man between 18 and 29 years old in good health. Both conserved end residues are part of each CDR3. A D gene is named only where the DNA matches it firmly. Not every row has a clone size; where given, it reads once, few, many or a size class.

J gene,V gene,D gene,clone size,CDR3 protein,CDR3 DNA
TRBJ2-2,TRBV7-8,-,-,CASSLRTYNTGELFF,TGTGCCAGCAGCTTAAGGACCTATAACACCGGGGAGCTGTTTTTT
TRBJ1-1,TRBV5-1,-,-,CASSLGGEGNTEAFF,TGCGCCAGCAGCTTGGGTGGGGAGGGGAACACTGAAGCTTTCTTT
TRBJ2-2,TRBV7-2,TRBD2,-,CASSNPTGLAAGELFF,TGTGCCAGCAGCAACCCAACGGGACTAGCGGCCGGGGAGCTGTTTTTT
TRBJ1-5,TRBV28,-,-,CASSGPQPQHF,TGTGCCAGCAGTGGGCCGCAGCCCCAGCATTTT
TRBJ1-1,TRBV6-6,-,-,CASQGYVNTEAFF,TGTGCCAGCCAAGGGTACGTGAACACTGAAGCTTTCTTT
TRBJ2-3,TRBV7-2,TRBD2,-,CASSLGLAGRKADTQYF,TGTGCCAGCAGCTTAGGACTAGCGGGGAGGAAGGCAGATACGCAGTATTTT
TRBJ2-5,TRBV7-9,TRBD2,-,CASSSVAGGPQETQYF,TGTGCCAGCAGCTCCGTAGCGGGGGGGCCCCAAGAGACCCAGTACTTC
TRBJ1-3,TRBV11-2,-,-,CASSLGRAGNTIYF,TGTGCCAGCAGCTTAGGTCGTGCTGGAAACACCATATATTTT
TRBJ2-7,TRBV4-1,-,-,CASSQAGTGPYEQYF,TGCGCCAGCAGCCAAGCCGGGACCGGACCCTACGAGCAGTACTTC
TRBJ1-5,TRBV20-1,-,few,CSAIASTQHF,TGCAGTGCTATAGCCTCCACCCAGCATTTT
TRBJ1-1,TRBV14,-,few,CASSHRGPNTEAFF,TGTGCCAGCAGCCACCGGGGCCCGAACACTGAAGCTTTCTTT
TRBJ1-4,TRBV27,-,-,CASSSRVIATNEKLFF,TGTGCCAGCAGTTCCAGGGTTATTGCAACTAATGAAAAACTGTTTTTT